These T cell receptor beta chains were read from a single sample in a study of blood T cell repertoires in COVID-19. Sequenced by immunoSEQ multiplex PCR; TCRdb stores in-frame clones only, minus some. The sample carries 250,000 to 300,000 clones, more than 75% recorded once. Input material: PBMCs or T cells enriched from blood (not recorded which). All receptors come from a woman between 40 and 55 years old with acute COVID-19. The CDR3 runs from the conserved cysteine through the conserved F or W.

v_gene: TRBV7-2
len: 16
j_gene: TRBJ2-3
CDR3aa: CASSLASTGGADTQYF

v_gene: TRBV5-3
len: 18
j_gene: TRBJ2-7
CDR3aa: CARSLLAGGPVSLYEQYF

v_gene: TRBV3-1/TRBV3-2
len: 15
j_gene: TRBJ2-1
CDR3aa: CASSMTSGTYNEQFF

v_gene: TRBV7-9
len: 14
j_gene: TRBJ1-4
CDR3aa: CASSPGTGSEKLFF

v_gene: TRBV18
len: 13
j_gene: TRBJ2-7
CDR3aa: CASSHGQTYEQYF

v_gene: TRBV18
len: 15
j_gene: TRBJ2-5
CDR3aa: CASSPRTGDQETQYF

v_gene: TRBV27
len: 15
j_gene: TRBJ2-2
CDR3aa: CASSIRDREAGELFF

v_gene: TRBV2
len: 16
j_gene: TRBJ1-4
CDR3aa: CASSEGWGQVNEKLFF

v_gene: TRBV2
len: 13
j_gene: TRBJ1-2
CDR3aa: CASSLTDYYGYTF

v_gene: TRBV11-3
len: 16
j_gene: TRBJ1-3
CDR3aa: CASSFRDTSSGNTIYF

v_gene: TRBV4-1
len: 14
j_gene: TRBJ1-6
CDR3aa: CASSLGQGDSPLHF

v_gene: TRBV5-1
len: 16
j_gene: TRBJ2-5
CDR3aa: CASSPRRRGGGETQYF

v_gene: TRBV28
len: 14
j_gene: TRBJ2-5
CDR3aa: CASSLIQGGETQYF

v_gene: TRBV11-2
len: 13
j_gene: TRBJ1-2
CDR3aa: CASTSPGIWGYTF

v_gene: TRBV21-1
len: 15
j_gene: TRBJ2-7
CDR3aa: CASSKRGQYSYEQYF

v_gene: TRBV5-1
len: 16
j_gene: TRBJ2-3
CDR3aa: CASSLKGQGAADTQYF

v_gene: TRBV9
len: 13
j_gene: TRBJ1-2
CDR3aa: CASSVGGSGGYTF

v_gene: TRBV9
len: 16
j_gene: TRBJ2-7
CDR3aa: CASSGGERTGRYEQYF

v_gene: TRBV7-9
len: 19
j_gene: TRBJ2-7
CDR3aa: CASSLALRGLAGGVHEQYF

v_gene: TRBV7-8
len: 16
j_gene: TRBJ1-3
CDR3aa: CASSLGPWSSGNTIYF

v_gene: TRBV28
len: 12
j_gene: TRBJ1-2
CDR3aa: CASSTGGHGYTF

v_gene: TRBV11-2
len: 15
j_gene: TRBJ2-1
CDR3aa: CASSPRGLADNEQFF

v_gene: TRBV18
len: 17
j_gene: TRBJ1-3
CDR3aa: CASSPPWRPSSGNTIYF

v_gene: TRBV7-2
len: 13
j_gene: TRBJ2-7
CDR3aa: CASSEGQPYEQYF

v_gene: TRBV7-9
len: 12
j_gene: TRBJ2-1
CDR3aa: CAGGGEYNEQFF

v_gene: TRBV19
len: 14
j_gene: TRBJ2-7
CDR3aa: CASSGTGTSYEQYF

v_gene: TRBV6-2/TRBV6-3
len: 12
j_gene: TRBJ2-7
CDR3aa: CASSPPGAQGYF

v_gene: TRBV18
len: 14
j_gene: TRBJ1-2
CDR3aa: CASSQQGANYGYTF

v_gene: TRBV3-1/TRBV3-2
len: 16
j_gene: TRBJ1-5
CDR3aa: CASSQTKGQENQPQHF

v_gene: TRBV9
len: 16
j_gene: TRBJ2-2
CDR3aa: CASSPGTGVPAGELFF

v_gene: TRBV19
len: 17
j_gene: TRBJ1-1
CDR3aa: CASSIQGANLGGTEAFF

v_gene: TRBV29-1
len: 14
j_gene: TRBJ2-2
CDR3aa: CSGLSGTGTGELFF

v_gene: TRBV21-1
len: 17
j_gene: TRBJ2-1
CDR3aa: CASSKAGTRRSYNEQFF

v_gene: TRBV19
len: 15
j_gene: TRBJ1-5
CDR3aa: CASSQDRGRSQPQHF

v_gene: TRBV30
len: 15
j_gene: TRBJ2-1
CDR3aa: CAWSVGSHRYNEQFF

v_gene: TRBV9
len: 15
j_gene: TRBJ1-2
CDR3aa: CASSVDSGRGLGYTF

v_gene: TRBV4-3
len: 17
j_gene: TRBJ2-1
CDR3aa: CASSPQSMGRGFGEQFF